This entry lists 32 T cell receptor beta chains sequenced from one sample in a study of CD8 T cells in ankylosing spondylitis. TCRdb fed the 5' RACE reads into MiXCR, producing one record per CDR3 protein. This table holds 85,000 to 100,000 distinct CDR3 sequences, roughly 8.3% found once. Source material: blood, either unsorted or a sorted T cell fraction (not recorded which). These receptors all come from a male donor with ankylosing spondylitis or in good health (not recorded which).

The V and J genes are TRBV18 and TRBJ2-3, with D perhaps TRBD1 or TRBD2 (5 bases each). Germline values: CDR1 KGHSH, CDR2 LQKENI. The CDR3 contains 15 residues. The V end lost 2 bases, the J end lost 2 bases, and 11 bases lay between the germline ends. This CDR3 is CASSPEGPVTDTQYF. As DNA, the CDR3 is TGTGCCAGCTCACCAGAGGGGCCAGTCACAGATACGCAGTATTTT.

This chain joins TRBV6-2 or TRBV6-3 and TRBJ1-1; D is unclear. Between the trimmed V and J ends, which lost 6 bases and 7 bases, there was a span of 12 bases. The germline gives CDR1 MNHEY, CDR2 SVGEGT. The CDR3 totals 12 residues. The CDR3 here is CASSLGRNEAFF. In DNA form, the CDR3 reads TGTGCCAGCAGCCTCGGACGGAATGAAGCTTTCTTT.

The table lists this clonotype with many counts. This chain links TRBV2 with TRBJ2-7; unclear D gene. Germline V CDR1 and CDR2: SNHLY, FYNNEI. This CDR3 contains 11 residues. V was trimmed by 7 bases and J by 6 bases, leaving 10 bases between them. The CDR3 coding sequence is TGTGCCAGCAATTACGGTGGCGAGCAGTACTTC. Its translation is CASNYGGEQYF. Looking up the rest from reference TRBV2 and TRBJ2-7 gives the full variable domain: EPEVTQTPSHQVTQMGQEVILRCVPISNHLYFYWYRQILGQKVEFLVSFYNNEISEKSEIFDDQFSVERPDGSNFTLKIRSTKLEDSAMYFCASNYGGEQYFGPGTRLTVT.

There are many counts of this clonotype. V and J are TRBV2 and TRBJ2-7; no reliable D call. CDR1 SNHLY and CDR2 FYNNEI come from the germline V gene. V was clipped by 4 bases and J by 2 bases, with 18 bases between them. CDR3 length: 16 residues. The CDR3 is CASSARSFLTPYEQYF. The DNA of the CDR3 is TGTGCCAGCAGTGCACGCTCTTTTCTTACCCCCTACGAGCAGTACTTC.

There are many counts of this clonotype. The rearrangement joins TRBV5-5 to TRBJ1-4; a possible D gene is TRBD1 (5 bases). V shed 0 bases and J shed 8 bases, with 14 bases lying between them. The germline CDR1 and CDR2 sequences are SGHKS and YYEKEE (reference sequence). CDR3 length equals 15 residues. CDR3 loop: CASSLVVGHDEKLFF. Written as DNA, the CDR3 is TGTGCCAGCAGCTTGGTAGTCGGACACGACGAAAAACTGTTTTTT.

The rearrangement links TRBV12-5 to TRBJ2-5, with D perhaps matching TRBD1 (6 bases). From germline, CDR1 is LGHNT and CDR2 FRNRAP. The CDR3 has 13 residues. The germline V and J ends were trimmed by 4 bases and 2 bases, with 8 bases remaining between them. The CDR3 protein is CASGYREQETQYF. CDR3 nucleotides: TGTGCTAGTGGTTACAGGGAGCAAGAGACCCAGTACTTC.

This clonotype was picked up many times. The chain uses TRBV20-1 and TRBJ1-1, with TRBD1 as a possible D gene (6 bases). The CDR3 has 14 residues. Germline values: CDR1 DFQATT, CDR2 SNEGSKA (reference sequence). V was trimmed by 5 bases and J by 4 bases, leaving 17 bases between them. The CDR3 region has the DNA TGCAGTGCTCTCCACAGTGGGGGCGGCACTGAAGCTTTCTTT. It encodes CSALHSGGGTEAFF.

The V and J genes are TRBV7-8 and TRBJ2-3, with 12 nucleotides matching TRBD2. The CDR3 is 16 residues long. CDR1 and CDR2 (germline): SGHVS, FQNEAQ. J lost 4 bases, V lost 4 bases, and 6 bases had no gene match. CDR3 DNA sequence: TGTGCCAGCAGCTCTAGCGGGAGGGCCGTCCCAGATACGCAGTATTTT. Translation gives CASSSSGRAVPDTQYF.

In this sample, this clonotype turned up many times. The chain is built from TRBV6-1 and TRBJ2-1; D is undetermined. Trimming stripped 3 bases from V and 6 bases from J, with 12 bases between. The CDR3 sequence is 14 residues long. Looked up from germline, CDR1 is MNHNS and CDR2 is SASEGT. CDR3 DNA: TGTGCCAGCAGTGATTGGGTGTTCGGCAATGAGCAGTTCTTC. It encodes CASSDWVFGNEQFF.

This clonotype was seen repeatedly, ten times or more. Here the CDR3 reads CASSGIGGRDYGYTF. In nucleotides, the CDR3 is TGTGCCAGCAGTGGCATTGGGGGCCGTGACTATGGCTACACCTTC. This chain uses TRBV25-1 with TRBJ1-2; the D gene is possibly TRBD1 (6 bases). V lost 4 bases, J lost 3 bases, and 15 bases lay in between. The CDR3 spans 15 residues. From germline, CDR1 is MGHDK and CDR2 SYGVNS.

This clonotype was counted ten times or more. This rearrangement joins TRBV5-1 to TRBJ2-7, with 10 bases identical to TRBD1. Trimming took 5 bases from V and 5 from J; bases not matched to a gene: 4. The germline CDR1 and CDR2 sequences are SGHRS and YFSETQ. This CDR3 spans 13 amino acids. The CDR3 DNA is TGCGCCAGCAGGGCCGGGACAGGGGACGAGCAGTACTTC. This codes for CASRAGTGDEQYF.

The chain uses TRBV12-3 or TRBV12-4 and TRBJ2-3; D may be TRBD1 or TRBD2 (5 bases each). The CDR3 covers 14 residues. V lost 0 bases and J lost 2, with 6 bases in between. The CDR3 coding sequence is TGTGCCAGCAGTTTAGCGGGACCCACAGATACGCAGTATTTT. It yields the protein CASSLAGPTDTQYF.

This clonotype is medium-sized by share. The gene calls are TRBV21-1 and TRBJ2-7; TRBD1, as called in the table, went unchecked against the DNA. TRBV21-1 is listed as a pseudogene. The CDR3 sequence is 14 residues long. The CDR3 region is CASSPPGRGYEQYF. DNA for the CDR3: TGTGCCAGCAGCCCGCCGGGGAGAGGCTACGAGCAGTACTTC.

This clonotype was counted ten times or more. The chain has TRBV7-9 and TRBJ1-5, with D unclear. The CDR3 totals 11 residues. V lost 4 bases, J lost 9 bases, and 7 bases lay in between. Germline-derived CDR1 and CDR2 are SEHNR and FQNEAQ (reference sequence). The CDR3 region is CASSSLGPQHF. As DNA, the CDR3 is TGTGCCAGCAGCTCTCTGGGGCCCCAGCATTTT.

This clonotype occurred many times. The chain employs TRBV21-1 and TRBJ1-3. TRBV21-1 represents a pseudogene. The CDR3 consists of 9 residues. The CDR3 reads CASRTNVYF. For the CDR3, the DNA is TGTGCCAGCAGGACAAATGTATATTTT.

The table lists this clonotype with many counts. This rearrangement joins TRBV10-2 to TRBJ2-2, with D possibly matching TRBD2 (6 bases). The CDR3 spans 16 residues. Germline-derived CDR1 and CDR2 are WSHSY and SAAADI. V was cut by 5 bases and J by 2 bases, with 15 bases left in between. For the CDR3, the DNA is TGCGCCAGCAGTTCTCTGGACTACCTCAACACCGGGGAGCTGTTTTTT. Protein product: CASSSLDYLNTGELFF.

This clonotype has at least ten counts. The chain has TRBV29-1 and TRBJ1-4, with D unclear. This CDR3 contains 13 residues. Trimming took 7 bases from V and 8 from J, leaving 17 bases between them. CDR1 and CDR2 (germline): SQVTM, ANQGSEA. CDR3 protein: CSGGLSQGEKLFF. CDR3 DNA sequence: TGCAGCGGGGGTTTATCCCAAGGGGAAAAACTGTTTTTT.

This clonotype was detected only a few times. This chain links TRBV15 with TRBJ1-2; weak D call: TRBD1 (5 bases). The CDR3 totals 17 residues. Looked up from germline, CDR1 is LNHNV and CDR2 is YYDKDF (reference sequence). The V end was cut by 0 bases, the J end by 6 bases, with 20 bases between. CDR3 residues: CATSRDPGQGWLDGYTF. The CDR3 region has the DNA TGTGCCACCAGCAGAGATCCTGGGCAGGGATGGTTAGATGGCTACACCTTC.

V usage is TRBV10-3 and J usage is TRBJ1-6; no firm D call. Germline-derived CDR1 and CDR2 are ENHRY and SYGVKD. V lost 10 bases, J lost 0 bases, and 10 bases lay in between. The CDR3 runs 14 residues. The CDR3 sequence: CATSTSSYNSPLHF. CDR3 bases: TGTGCCACCTCGACGAGCTCCTATAATTCACCCCTCCACTTT.

This clonotype was found many times. V is TRBV4-3 and J is TRBJ2-5; 7 bases line up with TRBD2. This CDR3 has 15 amino acids. The trim removed 0 bases at V and 4 bases at J, leaving 5 bases unmatched. Germline CDR1 and CDR2: LGHNA and YSLEER. The CDR3 region is CASSQEAASGETQYF. CDR3 coding DNA: TGCGCCAGCAGCCAAGAGGCGGCTAGCGGAGAGACCCAGTACTTC.

Many counts were recorded for this clonotype. The CDR3 bases are TGTGCCAGCAGCTTCGGCGGGGTGGTAAATACGCAGTATTTT. It translates to CASSFGGVVNTQYF. The rearrangement uses TRBV7-2 and TRBJ2-3, with D perhaps TRBD2 (6 bases). The V gene lost 3 bases and the J gene lost 7 bases, with 14 bases spanning the gap. Germline CDR1 reads SGHTA; CDR2 reads FQGNSA. The CDR3 totals 14 residues. The full variable domain, completed using reference TRBV7-2 and TRBJ2-3, is GAGVSQSPSNKVTEKGKDVELRCDPISGHTALYWYRQSLGQGLEFLIYFQGNSAPDKSGLPSDRFSAERTGGSVSTLTIQRTQQEDSAVYLCASSFGGVVNTQYFGPGTRLTVL.

The chain couples TRBV12-3 or TRBV12-4 to TRBJ1-5; TRBD1 matches 8 bases. The CDR3 spans 17 residues. With 4 bases clipped from V and 0 bases from J, the junction kept 8 bases outside the gene matches. The CDR3 loop reads CASSSQGALYSNQPQHF. CDR3 sequence (DNA): TGTGCCAGCAGTTCGCAGGGGGCTCTTTATAGCAATCAGCCCCAGCATTTT.

Comment on this clonotype: A much larger clone lies a single base off, so this may be a read error. This chain joins TRBV20-1 and TRBJ2-2; 7 bases line up with TRBD1. Trimming cost V 6 bases and J 6 bases; bases outside gene matches: 16. CDR1 and CDR2 from the germline V gene are DFQATT and SNEGSKA (reference sequence). CDR3 length: 16 amino acids. The chain's CDR3 is CSARRVGGASAGELFF. CDR3 DNA: TGCAGTGCGAGAAGGGTAGGGGGCGCGTCAGCCGGGGAGCTGTTTTTT.

This clonotype appeared many times. The rearrangement links TRBV7-2 to TRBJ2-1, with D maybe TRBD2 (6 bases). The germline CDR1 and CDR2 sequences are SGHTA and FQGNSA. Trimming took 1 base from V and 1 from J, leaving 11 bases between them. CDR3 length: 16 residues. The CDR3: CASSLGAGLSYNEQFF. DNA of the CDR3: TGTGCCAGCAGCTTAGGAGCGGGCCTTTCCTACAATGAGCAGTTCTTC.

J is TRBJ1-2 and V is TRBV7-2; 7 nucleotides line up with TRBD1. J lost 5 bases, V lost 5 bases, and 11 bases had no gene match. The CDR3 extends over 15 amino acids. CDR1 is SGHTA and CDR2 is FQGNSA in the germline V gene. CDR3 amino acids: CASSTRTGAGYGYTF. Here the CDR3 DNA reads TGTGCCAGCAGCACCCGGACAGGTGCTGGGTATGGCTACACCTTC. Combining the CDR3 with reference TRBV7-2 and TRBJ1-2 gives the whole variable domain GAGVSQSPSNKVTEKGKDVELRCDPISGHTALYWYRQSLGQGLEFLIYFQGNSAPDKSGLPSDRFSAERTGGSVSTLTIQRTQQEDSAVYLCASSTRTGAGYGYTFGSGTRLTVV.

This clonotype appeared many times. This sequence joins TRBV4-2 and TRBJ2-7; D is possibly TRBD1 (5 bases). CDR1 LGHNA and CDR2 YNFKEQ come from the germline V gene. This CDR3 comprises 14 residues. V lost 1 base and J 0 bases, leaving 7 bases between the germline ends. The CDR3 nucleotides are TGTGCCAGCAGCCAAGTTCAGGGCTCCTACGAGCAGTACTTC. Encoded protein: CASSQVQGSYEQYF.

This clonotype was observed at least ten times. The chain combines TRBV29-1 with TRBJ2-3; 7 positions agree with TRBD1. The germline CDR1 and CDR2 sequences are SQVTM and ANQGSEA. V lost 7 bases, J lost 2 bases, and 9 bases stayed unmatched. The CDR3 has 14 residues. The CDR3 sequence is CSGKTGPLTDTQYF. The CDR3, as DNA: TGCAGCGGAAAGACAGGGCCCCTCACAGATACGCAGTATTTT.

There are many counts of this clonotype. CDR3 sequence reads: CSGMKDGNTIYF. The CDR3 coding sequence is TGCAGCGGCATGAAAGACGGAAACACCATATATTTT. The chain employs TRBV29-1 and TRBJ1-3; no clear D. Germline CDR1 is SQVTM and CDR2 is ANQGSEA. CDR3 length: 12 amino acids. Deletions cut 7 bases from V and 4 bases from J, with 11 bases between. Combining the CDR3 with reference TRBV29-1 and TRBJ1-3 gives the whole variable domain SAVISQKPSRDICQRGTSLTIQCQVDSQVTMMFWYRQQPGQSLTLIATANQGSEATYESGFVIDKFPISRPNLTFSTLTVSNMSPEDSSIYLCSGMKDGNTIYFGEGSWLTVV.

This clonotype was counted only a few times. The CDR3 protein is CASSFGTGGSYEQYF. The DNA of the CDR3 is TGTGCCAGCAGCTTTGGGACAGGGGGAAGCTACGAGCAGTACTTC. The V call is TRBV7-9, the J call TRBJ2-7; 11 positions match TRBD1. V dropped 3 bases and J dropped 3; count of bases not matched to a gene: 4. The length of the CDR3 is 15 residues. From germline, CDR1 is SEHNR and CDR2 FQNEAQ (reference sequence).

This clonotype was seen repeatedly, ten times or more. J is TRBJ2-5 and V is TRBV7-6; D possibly corresponds to TRBD2 (5 bases). Germline V gene data show CDR1 as SGHVS and CDR2 as FNYEAQ. This CDR3 contains 15 residues. The V and J ends lost 1 base and 1 base respectively, with 10 bases between them. The CDR3 nucleotides read TGTGCCAGCAGCTTAGTGGACTCTCTCCAAGAGACCCAGTACTTC. The encoded protein is CASSLVDSLQETQYF. Drawing the rest from reference TRBV7-6 and TRBJ2-5, the complete variable domain is GAGVSQSPRYKVTKRGQDVALRCDPISGHVSLYWYRQALGQGPEFLTYFNYEAQQDKSGLPNDRFSAERPEGSISTLTIQRTEQRDSAMYRCASSLVDSLQETQYFGPGTRLLVL.

This clonotype was detected a few times. V is TRBV7-9 and J is TRBJ2-3; TRBD1 is a possible D gene (6 bases). Germline V lookup: CDR1 SEHNR, CDR2 FQNEAQ (reference sequence). The CDR3 loop spans 15 amino acids. V shed 6 bases and J shed 2 bases, with 15 bases lying between them. DNA of the CDR3: TGTGCCAGCAGAGAGGACAGCCGATCCACAGATACGCAGTATTTT. It is translated as CASREDSRSTDTQYF.

This clonotype appeared many times. The rearrangement joins TRBV4-3 to TRBJ1-3, with D possibly being TRBD1 (5 bases). V shed 1 base and J shed 2 bases, with 12 bases lying between them. The CDR3 consists of 16 residues. Per germline, CDR1 LGHNA and CDR2 YSLEER. CDR3 protein: CASSQGSARAGNTIYF. The CDR3 nucleotides are TGCGCCAGCAGCCAAGGTTCAGCCAGGGCTGGAAACACCATATATTTT.